This T cell receptor beta chain was identified during a study of T cell changes during pregnancy in multiple sclerosis. The CDR3 extends over 14 amino acids. Per germline, CDR1 LNHNV and CDR2 YYDKDF (reference sequence). V shed 2 bases and J shed 1 base, with 8 bases lying between them. Assay: immunoSEQ multiplex PCR; the TCRdb copy retains only in-frame clones and omits some. The profile shows roughly 40,000 clones, 90% to 95% of them singletons. The chain couples TRBV15 to TRBJ1-1; the D gene is possibly TRBD1 (5 bases). This TCR came from a female donor with multiple sclerosis, enrolled in a pregnancy study. The sequences come from CD4+ T cells from peripheral blood mononuclear cells, collected before pregnancy. Here the CDR3 DNA reads TGTGCCACCAGCAGACCCGACAGGAACACTGAAGCTTTCTTT. Protein sequence: CATSRPDRNTEAFF.